The subject of this entry is one T cell receptor beta chain. TCRdb keeps only in-frame clones here, not all; method: immunoSEQ multiplex PCR. The sample has approximately 230,000 clones; roughly 79% are singletons. Participant age was about 18 to 100 years, and participants resided in about 25 US areas. Participants' own reports of clinical history determined their cohort assignment. This specimen comes from a study of blood T cell repertoires in COVID-19. About the research overall: Samples representing acute and convalescent COVID-19 were sourced from the United States, Italy and Spain. Sources were T cells, B-cell-depleted T cells, or PBMCs; the material itself was cDNA or gDNA.

The sample was PBMCs or T cells enriched from blood (not recorded which). The TCR comes from a man between 40 and 49 years old who had recovered from COVID-19.

This CDR3 is CASKMAGVETQYF. For the CDR3, the DNA is TGTGCCAGTAAAATGGCGGGGGTTGAGACCCAGTACTTC. The chain has TRBV19 and TRBJ2-5, with TRBD2 matching 7 bases. V lost 7 bases, J lost 5 bases, and 7 bases stayed unmatched. The CDR3 is 13 amino acids. The germline V gene encodes CDR1 LNHDA and CDR2 SQIVND (reference sequence).